This T cell receptor (beta chain) was found in a study of T cell responses to AZD1222 COVID-19 vaccine. Study conclusions and caveats: Sampling that yielded the repertoires occurred only after the peak T cell response. Following two doses of AZD1222, Spike-specific TCR breadth and depth rose. The reported proportion of spike-specific TCRs targeting unmutated variant regions was nearly half.

V lost 2 bases and J lost 3; bases outside the gene matches: 2. The germline gives CDR1 SGHKS, CDR2 YYEKEE (reference sequence). This CDR3 comprises 15 residues. With respect to this clone: The antigen remains undetermined.

TCRdb's table, derived via immunoSEQ multiplex PCR, lists solely in-frame clones and lacks some. The table records 100,000 to 150,000 clones, about 92% of them present only once. The clonotype originates from an adult in good health. The sequencing here drew on peripheral blood, taken on day 0 of MenACWY control vaccination. The J gene is TRBJ2-5, the V gene TRBV5-5; 12 bases align to TRBD2. The CDR3 reads CASSLWTSGKETQYF. Here the CDR3 DNA reads TGTGCCAGCAGCTTATGGACTAGCGGGAAAGAGACCCAGTACTTC.